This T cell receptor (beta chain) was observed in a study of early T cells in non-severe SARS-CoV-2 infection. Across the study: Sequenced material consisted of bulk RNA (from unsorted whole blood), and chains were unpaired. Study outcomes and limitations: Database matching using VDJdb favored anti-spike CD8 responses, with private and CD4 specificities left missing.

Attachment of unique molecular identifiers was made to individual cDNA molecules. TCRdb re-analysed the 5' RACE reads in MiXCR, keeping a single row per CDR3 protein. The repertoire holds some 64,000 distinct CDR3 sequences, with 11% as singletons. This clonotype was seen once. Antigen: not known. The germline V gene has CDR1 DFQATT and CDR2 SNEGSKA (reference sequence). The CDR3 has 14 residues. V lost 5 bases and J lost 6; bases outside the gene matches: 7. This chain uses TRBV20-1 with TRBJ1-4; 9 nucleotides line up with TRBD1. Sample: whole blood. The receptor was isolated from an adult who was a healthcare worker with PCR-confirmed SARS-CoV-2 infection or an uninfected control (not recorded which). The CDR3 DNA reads TGCAGTGCTGGGACAGGGCGTGGGGATGAAAAACTGTTTTTT. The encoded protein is CSAGTGRGDEKLFF.